A selection of T cell receptor beta chains follows, all from one sample in a study of monozygotic twins with inflammatory bowel disease. Using the 5' RACE reads, TCRdb records one entry per CDR3 protein without DNA. Its clone listing holds fewer than 400,000 distinct CDR3 sequences. The sample consisted of blood. The receptors stem from a human donor with ulcerative colitis or Crohn's disease, or a healthy co-twin of an affected twin (not recorded which). Both conserved end residues are part of each CDR3.

v_call: TRBV6-5; j_call: TRBJ2-1; cdr3_aa: CASSQLGYEQFF
v_call: TRBV11-2; j_call: TRBJ2-5; cdr3_aa: CASSLEPGVQETQYF
v_call: TRBV12-3/TRBV12-4; j_call: TRBJ1-5; cdr3_aa: CASSLVGSNQPQHF
v_call: TRBV7-3; j_call: TRBJ2-7; cdr3_aa: CASSLTGGGVYEQYF
v_call: TRBV27; j_call: TRBJ2-1; cdr3_aa: CASYVRLTGVGNEQFF
v_call: TRBV9; j_call: TRBJ2-2; cdr3_aa: CASSVGPGTGELFF
v_call: TRBV4-2; j_call: TRBJ1-5; cdr3_aa: CASSQRVQGGNQPQHF
v_call: TRBV5-1; j_call: TRBJ2-7; cdr3_aa: CASSQGQEAYYEQYF
v_call: TRBV29-1; j_call: TRBJ1-4; cdr3_aa: CSVKTGTEKLFF
v_call: TRBV6-2/TRBV6-3; j_call: TRBJ1-5; cdr3_aa: CASSTRNSNQPQHF
v_call: TRBV5-1; j_call: TRBJ2-2; cdr3_aa: CASSLRSTGGELFF
v_call: TRBV6-2/TRBV6-3; j_call: TRBJ1-2; cdr3_aa: CASSYPGPVLYGYTF
v_call: TRBV27; j_call: TRBJ2-7; cdr3_aa: CASSFGAGTFQEQYF
v_call: TRBV5-1; j_call: TRBJ2-1; cdr3_aa: CASSGGEFNNEQFF
v_call: TRBV12-3/TRBV12-4; j_call: TRBJ1-3; cdr3_aa: CASSETGASGNTIYF
v_call: TRBV29-1; j_call: TRBJ1-2; cdr3_aa: CSVEDRAYGYTF
v_call: TRBV7-2; j_call: TRBJ2-5; cdr3_aa: CASSSSWVETQYF
v_call: TRBV28; j_call: TRBJ2-2; cdr3_aa: CASSRFGVSTGELFF
v_call: TRBV20-1; j_call: TRBJ1-5; cdr3_aa: CSARDRYVQGNQPQHF
v_call: TRBV7-9; j_call: TRBJ1-4; cdr3_aa: CASSSQGAWEKLFF
v_call: TRBV12-3/TRBV12-4; j_call: TRBJ1-4; cdr3_aa: CASSFIQGATNEKLFF
v_call: TRBV30; j_call: TRBJ1-4; cdr3_aa: CAWSVSGYEKLFF